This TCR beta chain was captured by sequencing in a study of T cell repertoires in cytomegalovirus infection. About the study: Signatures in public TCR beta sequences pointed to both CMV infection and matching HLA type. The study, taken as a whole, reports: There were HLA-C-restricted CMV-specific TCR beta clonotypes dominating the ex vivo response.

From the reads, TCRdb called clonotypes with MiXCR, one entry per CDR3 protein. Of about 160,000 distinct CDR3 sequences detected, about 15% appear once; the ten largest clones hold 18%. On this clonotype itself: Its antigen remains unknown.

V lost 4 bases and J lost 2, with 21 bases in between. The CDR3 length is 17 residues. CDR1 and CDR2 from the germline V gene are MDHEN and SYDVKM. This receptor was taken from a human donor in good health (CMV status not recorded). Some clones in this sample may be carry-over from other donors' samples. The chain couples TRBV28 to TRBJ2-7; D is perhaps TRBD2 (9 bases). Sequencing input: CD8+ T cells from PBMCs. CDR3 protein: CASSWDRTSVEPYEQYF. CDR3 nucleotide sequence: TGTGCCAGCAGTTGGGACAGGACTAGCGTCGAACCCTACGAGCAGTACTTC. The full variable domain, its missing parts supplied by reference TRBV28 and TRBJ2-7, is DVKVTQSSRYLVKRTGEKVFLECVQDMDHENMFWYRQDPGLGLRLIYFSYDVKMKEKGDIPEGYSVSREKKERFSLILESASTNQTSMYLCASSWDRTSVEPYEQYFGPGTRLTVT.